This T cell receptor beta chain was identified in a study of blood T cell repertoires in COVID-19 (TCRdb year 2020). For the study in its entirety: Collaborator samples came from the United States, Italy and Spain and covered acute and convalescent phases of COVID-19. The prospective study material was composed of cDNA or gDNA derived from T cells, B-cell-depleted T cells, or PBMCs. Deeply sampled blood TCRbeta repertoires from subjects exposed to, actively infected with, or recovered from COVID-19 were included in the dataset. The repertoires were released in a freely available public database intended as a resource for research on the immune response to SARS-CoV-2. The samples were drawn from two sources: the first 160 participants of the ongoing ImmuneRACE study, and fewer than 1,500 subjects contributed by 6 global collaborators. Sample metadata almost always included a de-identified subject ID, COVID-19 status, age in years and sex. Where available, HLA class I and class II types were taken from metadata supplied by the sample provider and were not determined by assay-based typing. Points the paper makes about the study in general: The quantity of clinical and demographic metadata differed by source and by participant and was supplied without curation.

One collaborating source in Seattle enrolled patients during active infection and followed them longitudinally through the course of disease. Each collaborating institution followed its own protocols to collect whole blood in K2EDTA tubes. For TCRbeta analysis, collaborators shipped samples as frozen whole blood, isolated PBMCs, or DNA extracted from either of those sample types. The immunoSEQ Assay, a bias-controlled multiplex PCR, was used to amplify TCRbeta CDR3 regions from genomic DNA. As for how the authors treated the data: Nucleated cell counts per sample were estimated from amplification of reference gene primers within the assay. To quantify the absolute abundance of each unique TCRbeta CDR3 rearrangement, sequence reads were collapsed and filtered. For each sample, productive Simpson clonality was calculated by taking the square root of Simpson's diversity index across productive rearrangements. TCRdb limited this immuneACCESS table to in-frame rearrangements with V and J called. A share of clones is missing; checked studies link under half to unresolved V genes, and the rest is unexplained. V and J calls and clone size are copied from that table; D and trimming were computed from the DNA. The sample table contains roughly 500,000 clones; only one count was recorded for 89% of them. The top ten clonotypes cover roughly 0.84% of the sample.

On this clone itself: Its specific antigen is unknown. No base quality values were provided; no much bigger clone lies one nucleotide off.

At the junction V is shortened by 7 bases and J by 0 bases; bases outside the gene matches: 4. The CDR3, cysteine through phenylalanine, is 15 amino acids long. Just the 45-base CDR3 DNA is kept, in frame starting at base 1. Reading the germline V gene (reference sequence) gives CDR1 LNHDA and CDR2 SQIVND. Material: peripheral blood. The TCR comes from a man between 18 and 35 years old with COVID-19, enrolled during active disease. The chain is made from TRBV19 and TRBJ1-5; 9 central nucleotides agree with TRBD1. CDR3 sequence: CASTRDRDSNQPQHF. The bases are TGTGCCAGTACCCGGGACAGGGATAGCAATCAGCCCCAGCATTTT.